The rows below give T cell receptor beta chains drawn from one sample of a study of blood T cell repertoires in COVID-19. Here immunoSEQ multiplex PCR was the method, and the copy in TCRdb shows in-frame clones only, minus some. This table has approximately 200,000 clones, about 81% appearing once. The sequencing sample was made of peripheral blood. Receptors originate from a woman aged 80 or over with COVID-19, enrolled during active disease. Each CDR3 is given with its conserved first and last residue. The D gene is left open where the match is weak. For some rows the clone size is stated as once, few or many, or as a class when expanded; others skip it.

d_gene: NA; v_gene: TRBV19; abundance: NA; j_gene: TRBJ1-5; CDR3nt: TGTGCCAGTAGTATACAGGACAGAACATATAGCAATCAGCCCCAGCATTTT; CDR3aa: CASSIQDRTYSNQPQHF
d_gene: NA; v_gene: TRBV9; abundance: NA; j_gene: TRBJ2-2; CDR3nt: TGTGCCAGCAACGTAGTCGGAGGGACGGTGAACACCGGGGAGCTGTTTTTT; CDR3aa: CASNVVGGTVNTGELFF
d_gene: TRBD1; v_gene: TRBV12-3/TRBV12-4; abundance: NA; j_gene: TRBJ2-7; CDR3nt: TGTGCCAGCAGTCCGGGACAGGGGAACGAGCAGTACTTC; CDR3aa: CASSPGQGNEQYF
d_gene: TRBD2; v_gene: TRBV6-2/TRBV6-3; abundance: NA; j_gene: TRBJ2-7; CDR3nt: TGTGCCAGCAGTAGCGGGAGGGCCCTCTACGAGCAGTACTTC; CDR3aa: CASSSGRALYEQYF
d_gene: NA; v_gene: TRBV10-3; abundance: NA; j_gene: TRBJ1-1; CDR3nt: TGTGCCATCAGTGTGGGGCTATACACTGAAGCTTTCTTT; CDR3aa: CAISVGLYTEAFF
d_gene: NA; v_gene: TRBV4-3; abundance: NA; j_gene: TRBJ2-3; CDR3nt: TGCGCCAGCAGCCAAGATAGTAGCCCGGGATTTACAGATACGCAGTATTTT; CDR3aa: CASSQDSSPGFTDTQYF
d_gene: TRBD2; v_gene: TRBV7-2; abundance: NA; j_gene: TRBJ2-5; CDR3nt: TGTGCCAGCAGCGGGACTAGCGGGGGGGATAGACAAGAGACCCAGTACTTC; CDR3aa: CASSGTSGGDRQETQYF
d_gene: TRBD1; v_gene: TRBV13; abundance: NA; j_gene: TRBJ1-3; CDR3nt: TGTGCCAGCAGCCCCGGACAGGTCTCTGGAAACACCATATATTTT; CDR3aa: CASSPGQVSGNTIYF
d_gene: TRBD2; v_gene: TRBV6-2/TRBV6-3; abundance: few; j_gene: TRBJ2-1; CDR3nt: TGTGCCAGCAGCCCGGGACTAGCCAACTACAATGAGCAGTTCTTC; CDR3aa: CASSPGLANYNEQFF
d_gene: NA; v_gene: TRBV19; abundance: few; j_gene: TRBJ2-7; CDR3nt: TGTGCCAGTAGTATTGGCAGGGGCTACGAGCAGTACTTC; CDR3aa: CASSIGRGYEQYF
d_gene: TRBD2; v_gene: TRBV2; abundance: NA; j_gene: TRBJ2-2; CDR3nt: TGTGCCAGCGCCGGGACTAGCGGGAGGACCGGGGAGCTGTTTTTT; CDR3aa: CASAGTSGRTGELFF
d_gene: NA; v_gene: TRBV7-9; abundance: NA; j_gene: TRBJ2-1; CDR3nt: TGTGCCAGCAGCGAGACGCTCAGGGTTTCGTTCTTC; CDR3aa: CASSETLRVSFF
d_gene: NA; v_gene: TRBV20-1; abundance: NA; j_gene: TRBJ2-7; CDR3nt: TGCAGTGCTAGTTATCGGACACGATCCTACGAGCAGTACTTC; CDR3aa: CSASYRTRSYEQYF
d_gene: TRBD1; v_gene: TRBV19; abundance: few; j_gene: TRBJ1-2; CDR3nt: TGTGCCAGTAGTACCACAGGGGCCCCTTGGGGCTACACCTTC; CDR3aa: CASSTTGAPWGYTF
d_gene: TRBD1; v_gene: TRBV7-2; abundance: few; j_gene: TRBJ2-7; CDR3nt: TGTGCCAGCAGCTTCCGGACAGGAGCCTACGAGCAGTACTTC; CDR3aa: CASSFRTGAYEQYF
d_gene: TRBD1; v_gene: TRBV27; abundance: few; j_gene: TRBJ2-7; CDR3nt: TGTGCCAGCAGTTTCAACAGGGGGCACGAGCAGTACTTC; CDR3aa: CASSFNRGHEQYF
d_gene: NA; v_gene: TRBV7-2; abundance: NA; j_gene: TRBJ2-3; CDR3nt: TGTGCCAGCAGCTTAGCGTATCGGACAGATACGCAGTATTTT; CDR3aa: CASSLAYRTDTQYF
d_gene: TRBD1; v_gene: TRBV2; abundance: NA; j_gene: TRBJ2-7; CDR3nt: TGTGCCAGCTGCCGGGACAGGGGCATAGACGAGCAGTACTTC; CDR3aa: CASCRDRGIDEQYF
d_gene: TRBD1; v_gene: TRBV7-6; abundance: few; j_gene: TRBJ1-4; CDR3nt: TGTGCCAGCAGCCGTGGACAGGGCGAAAATGAAAAACTGTTTTTT; CDR3aa: CASSRGQGENEKLFF
d_gene: NA; v_gene: TRBV3-1/TRBV3-2; abundance: NA; j_gene: TRBJ2-3; CDR3nt: TGTGCCAGCAGCTCGACTCTCGGCGGGGCTGGCACAGATACGCAGTATTTT; CDR3aa: CASSSTLGGAGTDTQYF
d_gene: NA; v_gene: TRBV5-1; abundance: NA; j_gene: TRBJ2-7; CDR3nt: TGCGCCAGCAGCTTGGAACTAGTGTCCTCCTACGAGCAGTACTTC; CDR3aa: CASSLELVSSYEQYF
d_gene: NA; v_gene: TRBV4-3; abundance: NA; j_gene: TRBJ1-2; CDR3nt: TGCGCCAGCAGCCCCGAGTATAACTATGGCTACACCTTC; CDR3aa: CASSPEYNYGYTF
d_gene: TRBD1; v_gene: TRBV19; abundance: NA; j_gene: TRBJ1-2; CDR3nt: TGTGCCAGTAGTATGGGACAGGGAACCTATGGCTACACCTTC; CDR3aa: CASSMGQGTYGYTF
d_gene: NA; v_gene: TRBV2; abundance: NA; j_gene: TRBJ2-2; CDR3nt: TGTGCCAGCAGTTCAACTCGGACTGGGGTGAACACCGGGGAGCTGTTTTTT; CDR3aa: CASSSTRTGVNTGELFF
d_gene: TRBD1; v_gene: TRBV7-8; abundance: NA; j_gene: TRBJ2-7; CDR3nt: TGTGCCAGCAGAACTCCAGGGGGCCCGACCCCTACCGAGCAGTACTTC; CDR3aa: CASRTPGGPTPTEQYF
d_gene: TRBD1; v_gene: TRBV19; abundance: NA; j_gene: TRBJ1-4; CDR3nt: TGTGCCAGTAGGCAGGGGGGTGCTGAAAAACTGTTTTTT; CDR3aa: CASRQGGAEKLFF
d_gene: TRBD1; v_gene: TRBV6-5; abundance: NA; j_gene: TRBJ1-3; CDR3nt: TGTGCCAGCAGGGGGACAGGACTCTCTGGAAACACCATATATTTT; CDR3aa: CASRGTGLSGNTIYF
d_gene: TRBD1; v_gene: TRBV20-1; abundance: NA; j_gene: TRBJ1-1; CDR3nt: TGCAGTGCTAGTAAGGTGGCAGGGGGAATAGGAGCTTTCTTT; CDR3aa: CSASKVAGGIGAFF
d_gene: NA; v_gene: TRBV11-3; abundance: few; j_gene: TRBJ2-1; CDR3nt: TGTGCCAGCAGCCTTAATTACAATGAGCAGTTCTTC; CDR3aa: CASSLNYNEQFF
d_gene: NA; v_gene: TRBV11-2; abundance: NA; j_gene: TRBJ1-1; CDR3nt: TGTGCCAGCAGTCCCCACGGGAACACTGAAGCTTTCTTT; CDR3aa: CASSPHGNTEAFF
d_gene: NA; v_gene: TRBV11-2; abundance: once; j_gene: TRBJ1-2; CDR3nt: TGTGCCAGCAGCTTAGATCCCGAAAACAGAGGCTACACCTTC; CDR3aa: CASSLDPENRGYTF
d_gene: TRBD1; v_gene: TRBV19; abundance: once; j_gene: TRBJ2-5; CDR3nt: TGTGCCAGTAGCGACAGGGGTTGGGAGACCCAGTACTTC; CDR3aa: CASSDRGWETQYF
d_gene: NA; v_gene: TRBV4-2; abundance: NA; j_gene: TRBJ1-2; CDR3nt: TGTGCCAGCAGCCAAGATTGGGGTACTGGAGGGTATGGCTACACCTTC; CDR3aa: CASSQDWGTGGYGYTF
d_gene: NA; v_gene: TRBV7-9; abundance: NA; j_gene: TRBJ2-7; CDR3nt: TGTGCCAGCAGCTTTGGAGACTACGAGCAGTACTTC; CDR3aa: CASSFGDYEQYF
d_gene: TRBD2; v_gene: TRBV7-2; abundance: NA; j_gene: TRBJ2-1; CDR3nt: TGTGCCAGCAGGCTAACTAGCGGCTCCTACAATGAGCAGTTCTTC; CDR3aa: CASRLTSGSYNEQFF
d_gene: NA; v_gene: TRBV13; abundance: NA; j_gene: TRBJ1-2; CDR3nt: TGTGCCAGCAGCCTTGCATCCTTTGGTCCCCAGAGGGGCTACACCTTC; CDR3aa: CASSLASFGPQRGYTF
d_gene: NA; v_gene: TRBV5-6; abundance: NA; j_gene: TRBJ2-5; CDR3nt: TGTGCCAGCAGACCAACAGGGCAAGAGACCCAGTACTTC; CDR3aa: CASRPTGQETQYF
d_gene: NA; v_gene: TRBV19; abundance: NA; j_gene: TRBJ2-3; CDR3nt: TGTGCCAGTAGTATCCTCGGGAACCCCACAGATACGCAGTATTTT; CDR3aa: CASSILGNPTDTQYF
d_gene: NA; v_gene: TRBV5-1; abundance: NA; j_gene: TRBJ2-5; CDR3nt: TGCGCCAGCAGCGCGATAGGGAGGGGGGAGACCCAGTACTTC; CDR3aa: CASSAIGRGETQYF
d_gene: NA; v_gene: TRBV4-3; abundance: NA; j_gene: TRBJ1-2; CDR3nt: TGCGCCAGCAGCCGAACGGCGGATAACTATGGCTACACCTTC; CDR3aa: CASSRTADNYGYTF
d_gene: NA; v_gene: TRBV5-5; abundance: NA; j_gene: TRBJ2-5; CDR3nt: TGTGCCAGCAGCGCCGGGACACCGTACCAAGAGACCCAGTACTTC; CDR3aa: CASSAGTPYQETQYF
d_gene: NA; v_gene: TRBV19; abundance: NA; j_gene: TRBJ2-5; CDR3nt: TGTGCCAGTAGCGTTCAGGGAGGACAAGAGACCCAGTACTTC; CDR3aa: CASSVQGGQETQYF
d_gene: NA; v_gene: TRBV18; abundance: NA; j_gene: TRBJ1-2; CDR3nt: TGTGCCAGCTCCACAGAATATGGCTACACCTTC; CDR3aa: CASSTEYGYTF
d_gene: NA; v_gene: TRBV7-9; abundance: NA; j_gene: TRBJ1-1; CDR3nt: TGTGCCAGCAGCGGGGGGGGGCCCCCCGGCACTGAAGCTTTCTTT; CDR3aa: CASSGGGPPGTEAFF
d_gene: NA; v_gene: TRBV4-1; abundance: NA; j_gene: TRBJ1-1; CDR3nt: TGCGCCAGCAGCCCCCTAGAACAGGGTTCCACTGAAGCTTTCTTT; CDR3aa: CASSPLEQGSTEAFF
d_gene: NA; v_gene: TRBV9; abundance: NA; j_gene: TRBJ2-5; CDR3nt: TGTGCCAGCAGCGACCATAGACTGGGACTGGGGGAGACCCAGTACTTC; CDR3aa: CASSDHRLGLGETQYF
d_gene: TRBD1; v_gene: TRBV28; abundance: NA; j_gene: TRBJ2-1; CDR3nt: TGTGCCAGCAGTCTCACAGGGGGCGTAGAGCAGTTCTTC; CDR3aa: CASSLTGGVEQFF
d_gene: NA; v_gene: TRBV18; abundance: NA; j_gene: TRBJ2-4; CDR3nt: TGTGCCAGCTCACCGCCAGGGGACAACATTCAGTACTTC; CDR3aa: CASSPPGDNIQYF
d_gene: TRBD2; v_gene: TRBV5-1; abundance: NA; j_gene: TRBJ2-1; CDR3nt: TGCGCCAGCAGCGGTGGGACTAGCGGGAGGTTGTACAATGAGCAGTTCTTC; CDR3aa: CASSGGTSGRLYNEQFF